The 10 T cell receptor beta chains reported below all come from one sample, sequenced in a study of radiotherapy plus CTLA-4 blockade in lung cancer. TCRdb keeps only in-frame clones here, not all; method: immunoSEQ multiplex PCR. The sample yields about 31,000 clones, around 73% seen once. The sample consisted of peripheral blood, taken from a patient treated with radiotherapy plus ipilimumab. The receptors were gathered from a human donor with non-small cell lung cancer who had stable disease on radiotherapy plus ipilimumab.

This clone showed up just once. The chain combines TRBV4-1 with TRBJ2-3, with 10 nucleotides matching TRBD2. CDR1 and CDR2 (germline): MGHRA, YSYEKL. This CDR3 contains 16 residues. After removal of 1 base from V and 3 bases from J, the junction contained 4 bases not matched to a gene. The CDR3: CASSQVLTSGTDTQYF. CDR3 coding DNA: TGCGCCAGCAGCCAAGTTTTGACTAGCGGGACAGATACGCAGTATTTT.

For the CDR3, the DNA is TGTGCCAGCAGCGCAGAGCCGGTTGTGGAGACCCAGTACTTC. Protein product: CASSAEPVVETQYF. The genes are TRBV7-2 and TRBJ2-5; D is undetermined. Germline V gene lookup returns CDR1 SGHTA and CDR2 FQGNSA. The CDR3 loop spans 14 amino acids. Trimming cost V 5 bases and J 5 bases, with 15 bases left between them.

This clone was counted between two and nine times. V gene TRBV18 combines with J gene TRBJ2-5; 7 bases are shared with TRBD1. V shed 2 bases, J shed 4 bases, and the junction held 10 bases outside the gene matches. The CDR3 is made up of 16 amino acids. The germline CDR1 and CDR2 sequences are KGHSH and LQKENI. CDR3 sequence: CASSPSGTVGRETQYF. The CDR3 region has the DNA TGTGCCAGCTCACCATCCGGGACAGTCGGTAGAGAGACCCAGTACTTC. Based on the CDR3 plus reference TRBV18 and TRBJ2-5, the full variable domain is NAGVMQNPRHLVRRRGQEARLRCSPMKGHSHVYWYRQLPEEGLKFMVYLQKENIIDESGMPKERFSAEFPKEGPSILRIQQVVRGDSAAYFCASSPSGTVGRETQYFGPGTRLLVL.

V gene TRBV27 combines with J gene TRBJ2-1; 8 bases agree with TRBD1. V lost 5 bases and J lost 4; bases outside the gene matches: 7. The CDR3 extends over 15 amino acids. The V gene's germline CDR1 is MNHEY and CDR2 SMNVEV (reference sequence). CDR3 region: CASSPRTGIYNEQFF. The DNA of the CDR3 is TGTGCCAGCAGTCCCCGGACAGGGATTTACAATGAGCAGTTCTTC.

The CDR3 sequence: CASSRRTSGGTDTQYF. CDR3 coding DNA: TGCGCCAGCAGCCGCAGGACTAGCGGGGGCACAGATACGCAGTATTTT. The chain recombines TRBV4-3 with TRBJ2-3; 12 nucleotides match TRBD2. This CDR3 region has 16 residues. Per the germline V gene, CDR1 is LGHNA and CDR2 is YSLEER. V lost 4 bases to trimming and J lost 1 base; unmatched junction nucleotides: 3.

This clone was seen more than once but under ten times. The CDR3 sequence: CASSVSGPGELFF. DNA of the CDR3: TGCGCCAGCAGTGTGTCGGGTCCCGGGGAGCTGTTTTTT. This chain uses TRBV10-1 with TRBJ2-2; D call uncertain. Germline CDR1 WNHNN, CDR2 SYGVQD (reference sequence). V gave up 4 bases and J gave up 6 bases, with 9 bases separating them. The CDR3 runs 13 residues.

This clone was seen more than once but under ten times. V and J are TRBV19 and TRBJ1-4, with a tentative D call TRBD1 (5 bases). The CDR3 sequence is 11 residues long. From germline, CDR1 is LNHDA and CDR2 SQIVND (reference sequence). Trimming cost V 4 bases and J 13 bases, with 10 bases left between them. CDR3: CASSTGARLFF. Here the CDR3 DNA reads TGTGCCAGTAGTACCGGGGCACGACTGTTTTTT.

V is TRBV11-3 and J is TRBJ2-1, with D possibly matching TRBD1 (6 bases). V lost 1 base to trimming and J lost 6 bases, with 19 bases between them. The germline V gene encodes CDR1 SGHNT and CDR2 YENEEA. The CDR3 totals 17 residues. In DNA form, the CDR3 reads TGTGCCAGCAGCTTAGGGGCTCTGTTACAGGGTTCCAATGAGCAGTTCTTC. Protein product: CASSLGALLQGSNEQFF.

This clone came up a few times. V is TRBV9 and J is TRBJ1-2; D gene unclear. From germline, CDR1 is SGDLS and CDR2 YYNGEE. Trimming pared 4 bases from V and 4 bases from J, leaving 20 bases between. The CDR3 runs to 16 residues. The CDR3 spells CASSPGGSLRSYGYTF. CDR3 nucleotide sequence: TGTGCCAGCAGCCCAGGAGGCTCCCTTCGGAGCTATGGCTACACCTTC.

This clone has a handful of counts. This chain links TRBV30 with TRBJ1-1; D uncertain. Germline V CDR1 and CDR2: GTSNPN, SVGIG (reference sequence). Trimming left V 3 bases short and J 4 bases short, with 6 bases between. CDR3 size: 11 residues. The DNA of the CDR3 is TGTGCCTGGAGCACCGGCACTGAAGCTTTCTTT. Protein: CAWSTGTEAFF.